This entry is about one T cell receptor beta chain. Its antigen remains undetermined. Nothing much larger sits one base from this clone, and base qualities are not available. Peripheral blood CD8+ and CD4+ T cells from healthy donors, Susac syndrome patients and multiple sclerosis patients were profiled using high-throughput TCR beta sequencing. The multiple sclerosis controls were treatment-naive patients whose relapsing-remitting disease, either stable or active, fulfilled the revised McDonald criteria. Bulk CD8+ and CD4+ T cells were purified by magnetic negative isolation, while CD8+ TEMRA cells were enriched using FACS. Blood was collected in EDTA tubes and processed within 24 hours, with PBMCs isolated through density gradient centrifugation. PBMCs intended for TCR sequencing were cryopreserved in liquid nitrogen and thawed later in a water bath at 37 degrees C. The sorted or isolated CD4+, CD8+ and CD8+ TEMRA cells reached a purity of at least 90%.

The source of the sample is a study of CD8 T cells in Susac syndrome (dated by TCRdb to the late 2010s). Regarding the research as a whole: Whether CD8+ T cell activation and differentiation in Susac syndrome was antigen driven was tested using repertoire sequencing. Clonality of the CD8+ T cell repertoire was compared between about a dozen healthy donors, around 14 Susac syndrome patients and 15 or so multiple sclerosis patients. The research as a whole found: The number of individuals in the TCR sequencing and HLA analysis was recognized as being relatively small.

The germline V gene supplies CDR1 MNHNS and CDR2 SASEGT. The cysteine opens and the phenylalanine closes a CDR3 of 14 amino acids. Only the CDR3 part of the read is kept: 42 bases, read in frame from the first base. V drops 5 bases and J drops 3 bases, leaving 13 bases in between. RNA was extracted using the RNeasy kit, and roughly 0.5 to 1 microgram was reverse transcribed with random hexamers. The immunoSEQ multiplex PCR assay, covering 54 Vbeta and 13 Jbeta segments, was used to amplify TCR beta CDR3 regions. Bias from PCR amplification was corrected by using a synthetic template baseline for primer optimization and for computational correction. Regarding the original processing steps: Only productive sequences were kept, with reads annotated to V, D and J genes according to IMGT and analyzed in immunoSEQ Analyzer. Clonality was computed as one minus Shannon entropy normalized by log2 of the number of productive unique sequences. For each patient and control, public and private clones were evaluated within the 100 most prevalent clones. Susac-specific clones were defined as absent from healthy and MS cohorts, roughly 1,100 published viral clones and other ImmuneACCESS disease sequences. The public reads were run again by TCRdb, first through fastp at Q25 and then through MiXCR, and only productive beta chains were kept. Identical CDR3 protein sequences are pooled into one entry, listed with their most common genes and DNA. These V and J calls originate from TCRdb's pipeline instead of the authors' own analysis. This sample gives about 280,000 distinct CDR3 sequences in total; roughly 85% of them show up just once. Of the sample, around 0.11% falls within the top ten clones.

Source material: CD8+ T cells from PBMCs. The sequence was obtained from a human donor with multiple sclerosis. This sequence uses TRBV6-1 and TRBJ1-1; TRBD1 is perhaps the D gene, given 6 matching bases. Here the CDR3 is given as CASSPRTGYTEAFF. The DNA sequence follows: TGTGCCAGCAGTCCTCGTACAGGGTACACTGAAGCTTTCTTT.